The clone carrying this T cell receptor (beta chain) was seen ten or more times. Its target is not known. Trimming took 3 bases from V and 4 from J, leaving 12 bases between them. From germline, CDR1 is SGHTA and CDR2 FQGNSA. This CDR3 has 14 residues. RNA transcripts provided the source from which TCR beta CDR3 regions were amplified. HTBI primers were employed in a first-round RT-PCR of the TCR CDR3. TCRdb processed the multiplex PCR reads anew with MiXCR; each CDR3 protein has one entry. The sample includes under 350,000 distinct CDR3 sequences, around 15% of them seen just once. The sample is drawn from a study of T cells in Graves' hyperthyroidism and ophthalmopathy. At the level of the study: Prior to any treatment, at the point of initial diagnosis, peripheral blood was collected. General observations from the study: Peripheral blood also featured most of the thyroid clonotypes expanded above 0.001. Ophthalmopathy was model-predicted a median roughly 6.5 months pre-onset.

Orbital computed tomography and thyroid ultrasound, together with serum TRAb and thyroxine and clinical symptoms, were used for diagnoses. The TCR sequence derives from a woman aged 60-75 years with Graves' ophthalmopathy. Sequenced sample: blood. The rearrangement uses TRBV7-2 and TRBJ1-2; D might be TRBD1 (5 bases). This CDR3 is CASSLQGIGYGYTF. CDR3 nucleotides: TGTGCCAGCAGCTTGCAGGGAATTGGCTATGGCTACACCTTC.